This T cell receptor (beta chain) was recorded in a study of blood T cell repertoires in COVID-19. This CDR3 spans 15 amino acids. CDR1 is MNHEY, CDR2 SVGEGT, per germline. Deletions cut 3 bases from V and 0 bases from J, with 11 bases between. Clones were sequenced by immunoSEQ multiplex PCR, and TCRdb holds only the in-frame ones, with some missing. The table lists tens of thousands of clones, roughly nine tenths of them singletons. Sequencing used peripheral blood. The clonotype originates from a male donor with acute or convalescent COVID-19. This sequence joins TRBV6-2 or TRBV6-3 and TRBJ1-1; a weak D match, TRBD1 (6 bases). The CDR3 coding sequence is TGTGCCAGCAGTTATGGGGGCCTAATGAACACTGAAGCTTTCTTT. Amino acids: CASSYGGLMNTEAFF.